The TCR beta chain described here comes from a study of blood T cell repertoires in COVID-19. The wider study: The study drew acute and convalescent COVID-19 samples from the United States, Italy and Spain. From T cells, B-cell-depleted T cells, or PBMCs came the material, which was cDNA or gDNA.

As handled by the study authors: By means of reference gene primer amplification, nucleated cell counts were estimated. Using immunoSEQ multiplex PCR, the repertoire was profiled, and TCRdb retains in-frame clones only, with some absent. Clonal size and the V and J genes are those of that table, whereas D and trimming came from the DNA. The table lists tens of thousands of clones, about four fifths of them singletons. The CDR3 totals 12 residues. CDR1 is ENHRY and CDR2 is SYGVKD in the germline V gene. V shed 6 bases, J shed 8 bases, and the junction held 6 bases outside the gene matches. The clonotype originates from a man aged 45-65 years with acute or convalescent COVID-19. The V call is TRBV10-3, the J call TRBJ1-1; TRBD1 agrees at 7 bases. Material for sequencing was peripheral blood. The CDR3 DNA reads as TGTGCCATCAGCCGAGACAGGGTCGAAGCTTTCTTT. This sequence encodes CAISRDRVEAFF.